The 11 T cell receptor beta chains in this list originate from one sample, sequenced in a study of tumor and adjacent non-tumor tissue in lung cancer. The template was RNA from unsorted bulk tissue. A modified ARM-PCR protocol with three rounds of nested PCR amplified TCRbeta. Each CDR3 protein gets one entry after TCRdb re-called the multiplex PCR reads with MiXCR. The sample includes about 200,000 distinct CDR3 sequences, 60% to 75% of them seen just once. Sequencing used lung tumor tissue. These TCRs come from a man aged 55 to 70 with non-small cell lung cancer.

This clonotype was recorded many times. The rearrangement joins TRBV20-1 to TRBJ1-2; the D gene is possibly TRBD1 (5 bases). Trimming removed 3 bases at V and 10 bases at J, with 21 bases between. There are 14 residues in the CDR3. Germline-derived CDR1 and CDR2 are DFQATT and SNEGSKA (reference sequence). CDR3: CSARPRTGRLFYTF. The CDR3 DNA follows: TGCAGTGCTAGGCCCAGAACGGGACGGCTCTTCTACACCTTC.

On this clonotype: A read error may produce the germline difference seen at one junction end. The genes are TRBV6-1 and TRBJ1-5; no firm D call. CDR1 and CDR2 (germline): MNHNS, SASEGT. This CDR3 is built from 14 residues. CDR3 DNA: TGTGCCAGCGGTGATAGGGAAGCGGGCCAGCCCCAGCATTTT. This translates into CASGDREAGQPQHF.

Comment on this clonotype: One end of the junction varies from germline; a read error may be responsible. The J gene is TRBJ2-7, the V gene TRBV20-1; 8 bases are shared with TRBD2. CDR3 length: 13 residues. The germline CDR1 and CDR2 sequences are DFQATT and SNEGSKA (reference sequence). This CDR3 reads CSATSGISYEQYF. CDR3 sequence (DNA): TGCAGTGCCACTAGCGGCATTTCCTATGAGCAGTACTTC.

At least ten counts were recorded for this clonotype. The chain uses TRBV20-1 and TRBJ2-7, with 9 nucleotides matching TRBD1. With V trimmed by 0 bases and J by 7 bases, 4 bases remained unmatched. The length of the CDR3 is 13 residues. Germline CDR1 and CDR2: DFQATT and SNEGSKA (reference sequence). DNA for the CDR3: TGCAGTGCTAGAGACGGGACAGGGAAAGAGCAGTACTTC. Its protein is CSARDGTGKEQYF.

In regard to this clonotype: At one end, the junction sequence differs from germline, possibly due to a read error. The V call is TRBV11-2, the J call TRBJ2-5, with TRBD1 matching over 9 bases. This CDR3 has 14 amino acids. Per the germline V gene, CDR1 is SGHAT and CDR2 is FQNNGV. In DNA form, the CDR3 reads TGTGCCAGCGGAATCGGACAGGGGCGAGAGACTCAGTACTTC. The encoded protein is CASGIGQGRETQYF.

Concerning this clonotype itself: The junction departs from the called germline gene at one end, perhaps through a read error. This sequence joins TRBV11-2 and TRBJ1-2; D is unresolved. The CDR3 runs 14 residues. Germline assignment: CDR1 SGHAT and CDR2 FQNNGV. The CDR3 region has the DNA TGTGCCGGCAGCTTAAGCGTCAGCCAGTATGGCTACACCTTC. This gives the protein CAGSLSVSQYGYTF. Looking up the rest from reference TRBV11-2 and TRBJ1-2 gives the full variable domain: EAGVAQSPRYKIIEKRQSVAFWCNPISGHATLYWYQQILGQGPKLLIQFQNNGVVDDSQLPKDRFSAERLKGVDSTLKIQPAKLEDSAVYLCAGSLSVSQYGYTFGSGTRLTVV.

A remark on this clonotype: An end of the junction does not agree with germline; a read error may underlie this. V and J are TRBV2 and TRBJ1-5; TRBD1 agrees at 8 bases. The CDR3 runs 15 residues. CDR1 is SNHLY and CDR2 is FYNNEI in the germline V gene. The CDR3 is CTSSEEGQVGQPQHF. DNA for the CDR3: TGTACCAGCAGTGAAGAGGGACAGGTAGGCCAGCCCCAGCATTTT.

As to this clonotype: This may come from a read error, since a much larger clone is one base off. The rearrangement links TRBV10-3 to TRBJ1-1; TRBD1 matches 9 bases. The CDR3 is 13 amino acids. Germline CDR1 and CDR2: ENHRY and SYGVKD. Trimming cost V 5 bases and J 4 bases; bases outside gene matches: 2. This CDR3 is CAISTGGSTEAFF. CDR3 nucleotide sequence: TGTGCCATCAGTACAGGGGGCTCCACTGAAGCTTTCTTT.

The chain is built from TRBV11-2 and TRBJ2-3, with D perhaps matching TRBD1 (6 bases). The J call may be wrong; the DNA end is better matched by TRBJ1-5. CDR3 length: 18 amino acids. CDR1 is SGHAT, CDR2 FQNNGV, per germline. This chain's CDR3 is CARSASLLVGGPGDTQHF. The CDR3 region has the DNA TGTGCCAGGAGCGCCTCCCTACTAGTGGGGGGGCCTGGAGATACGCAGCATTTT.

The chain couples TRBV20-1 to TRBJ2-3; maybe TRBD1 (5 bases). V lost 0 bases, J lost 4 bases, and 14 bases lay in between. CDR1 is DFQATT, CDR2 SNEGSKA, per germline (reference sequence). The CDR3 contains 15 residues. The chain's CDR3 is CSARDYSKGADTQYF. DNA for the CDR3: TGCAGTGCTAGAGATTACAGTAAAGGGGCAGATACGCAGTATTTT.

On this clonotype: Since a much larger clone is just one base distant, this may be a read error. This chain joins TRBV11-1 and TRBJ2-5; 9 bases are a match to TRBD1. The V gene's germline CDR1 is SGHAT and CDR2 FQDESV (reference sequence). The CDR3 is 16 residues long. J lost 1 base, V lost 1 base, and 4 bases had no gene match. The CDR3: CASSLGRTGVQETQYF. CDR3 bases: TGTGCCAGCAGCTTAGGCAGGACAGGGGTCCAAGAGACCCAGTACTTC.